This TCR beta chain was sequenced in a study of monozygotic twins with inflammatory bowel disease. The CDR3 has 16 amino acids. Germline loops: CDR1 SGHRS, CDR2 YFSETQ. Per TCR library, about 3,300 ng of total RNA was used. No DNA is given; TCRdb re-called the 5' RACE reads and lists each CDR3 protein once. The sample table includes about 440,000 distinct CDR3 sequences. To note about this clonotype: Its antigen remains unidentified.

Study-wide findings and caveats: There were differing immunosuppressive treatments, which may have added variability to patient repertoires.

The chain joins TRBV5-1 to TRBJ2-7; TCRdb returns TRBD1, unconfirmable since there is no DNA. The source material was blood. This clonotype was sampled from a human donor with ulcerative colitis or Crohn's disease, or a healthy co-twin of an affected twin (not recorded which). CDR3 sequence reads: CASSQQQPGQGYEQYF.